Given below is one TCR beta chain in context. The antigen remains undetermined. The entry originates in a study of tumor-infiltrating lymphocytes in primary liver carcinoma. The overall study: Each of the growths was stage T1-T3 N0M0, extending about 4 to 11 cm across. Study-level findings and limits: Samples, which were bulk and unsorted, did not allow CD4+ and CD8+ repertoires to be compared. Tumor region pairs outstripped tumor-adjacent and tumor-blood pairs in overlap.

Both blood RNA, taken from unsorted whole blood, and germline DNA were extracted. No treatment had been given to the patients, who were chronically infected with HBV. Germline V gives CDR1 SGHAT, CDR2 FQNNGV. Between the trimmed V and J ends, which lost 5 bases and 14 bases, there was a span of 27 bases. This CDR3 spans 16 amino acids. Synthesis of TCR beta cDNA was carried out from 500 ng total RNA with a constant-region primer. For TCR beta, libraries were produced by three nested multiplex PCR rounds using slightly modified ARM-PCR. Two initial PCR rounds of approximately 10 cycles each paired TRBV1-TRBV30 forward primers with a C-beta reverse primer. TCRdb processed the multiplex PCR reads anew with MiXCR; each CDR3 protein has one entry. Of about 320,000 distinct CDR3 sequences listed, 60% to 80% are singletons.

This chain uses TRBV11-2 with TRBJ2-2; D may be TRBD1 (6 bases). This receptor was obtained from a man aged 35-49 years with primary liver carcinoma and hepatitis B virus infection. Material for sequencing was peripheral blood. CDR3 region: CASSPTNRVGTVDLFF. CDR3 sequence (DNA): TGTGCCAGCAGCCCCACGAACAGGGTTGGTACCGTGGACCTGTTTTTT.